These 9 T cell receptor beta chains came from one sample sequenced in a study of T-cell reconstitution after alpha-beta-depleted transplantation in children. Molecular barcoding with unique molecular identifiers was used for the TCRbeta library. From the PCR reads, TCRdb called clonotypes with MiXCR, one entry per CDR3 protein. The sample records some 550,000 distinct CDR3 sequences, 23% being singletons. The input for sequencing was PBMCs, mostly from graft donor cells, taken 360 days after TCRalphabeta/CD19-depleted stem cell transplant. Receptors were obtained from a boy less than two years old who had a stem cell transplant for acute myeloid leukemia, so the T cells may come from the graft donor.

The chain carries TRBV28 and TRBJ2-2; D remains unclear. The CDR3 spans 14 residues. CDR1 is MDHEN and CDR2 is SYDVKM in the germline V gene. V was clipped by 1 base and J by 1 base, with 4 bases between them. CDR3 nucleotide sequence: TGTGCCAGCAGTTTATACAGGAACACCGGGGAGCTGTTTTTT. Its translation: CASSLYRNTGELFF. Together with reference TRBV28 and TRBJ2-2, the CDR3 gives the full variable domain: DVKVTQSSRYLVKRTGEKVFLECVQDMDHENMFWYRQDPGLGLRLIYFSYDVKMKEKGDIPEGYSVSREKKERFSLILESASTNQTSMYLCASSLYRNTGELFFGEGSRLTVL.

This clonotype was seen at least ten times. The chain links TRBV6-2 or TRBV6-3 to TRBJ1-1, with D unclear. CDR1 and CDR2 from the germline V gene are MNHEY and SVGEGT. The CDR3 contains 15 residues. V dropped 0 bases and J dropped 10 bases, with 18 bases sitting between them. The DNA for the CDR3 is TGTGCCAGCAGTTACTCACCGACCGCCGGGTATCGAGCTTTCTTT. The encoded protein is CASSYSPTAGYRAFF.

CDR3 sequence reads: CATNEQFF. The CDR3 nucleotides are TGTGCCACCAATGAGCAGTTCTTC. This chain joins TRBV7-9 and TRBJ2-1; D remains unclear. The V gene lost 10 bases and the J gene lost 6 bases, with 1 base spanning the gap. Germline values: CDR1 SEHNR, CDR2 FQNEAQ (reference sequence). The CDR3 runs 8 residues.

V is TRBV7-9 and J is TRBJ2-1, with D tentatively TRBD1 (5 bases). The length of the CDR3 is 16 residues. Germline CDR1 reads SEHNR; CDR2 reads FQNEAQ (reference sequence). V gave up 5 bases and J gave up 3 bases, with 17 bases separating them. CDR3 nucleotides: TGTGCCAGCAGCCCTCTTCAGACAGCCTACTACAATGAGCAGTTCTTC. Residues: CASSPLQTAYYNEQFF.

This clonotype has at least ten counts. V is TRBV3-1 and J is TRBJ2-3; D is uncertain. CDR3 length: 11 amino acids. V lost 0 bases and J 7 bases, leaving 2 bases between the germline ends. Germline CDR1 is LGHDT and CDR2 is YNNKEL (reference sequence). CDR3 in amino acids: CASSQDHTQYF. CDR3 in DNA: TGTGCCAGCAGCCAAGATCATACGCAGTATTTT.

This clonotype was recorded once. The junction and the germline gene differ at one end; a read error may be behind it. The chain carries TRBV2 and TRBJ2-2, with 12 nucleotides matching TRBD2. The CDR3 is 19 amino acids. CDR1 and CDR2 from the germline V gene are SNHLY and FYNNEI. The CDR3 sequence: CTSSLGLAGGRANTGELFF. The DNA of the CDR3 is TGTACCAGCAGTTTGGGGCTAGCGGGGGGGCGTGCGAACACCGGGGAGCTGTTTTTT. The entire variable domain, with the rest obtained from reference TRBV2 and TRBJ2-2, is as follows: EPEVTQTPSHQVTQMGQEVILRCVPISNHLYFYWYRQILGQKVEFLVSFYNNEISEKSEIFDDQFSVERPDGSNFTLKIRSTKLEDSAMYFCTSSLGLAGGRANTGELFFGEGSRLTVL.

This chain connects TRBV12-3 or TRBV12-4 to TRBJ2-7; 8 bases fit TRBD1. V trimming: 1 base; J trimming: 0 bases; junction bases outside the gene matches: 5. CDR3 size: 16 residues. This CDR3 is CASSLGGTGSSYEQYF. Here the CDR3 DNA reads TGTGCCAGCAGTTTAGGCGGGACAGGTAGCTCCTACGAGCAGTACTTC.

This clonotype has more than one count but fewer than ten. The chain is built from TRBV4-3 and TRBJ2-5, with D possibly being TRBD1 (7 bases). The CDR3 runs to 15 residues. CDR1 is LGHNA and CDR2 is YSLEER in the germline V gene. V was shortened by 4 bases and J by 5 bases, with 17 bases between the two germline ends. This chain's CDR3 is CASSPVTGDWETQYF. The CDR3 DNA is TGCGCCAGCAGCCCCGTTACAGGGGACTGGGAGACCCAGTACTTC.

The table lists this clonotype with many counts. The gene calls are TRBV6-5 and TRBJ2-1; D remains unclear. Germline V CDR1 and CDR2: MNHEY, SVGAGI. Trimming pared 4 bases from V and 4 bases from J, leaving 11 bases between. The CDR3 covers 14 residues. The CDR3 spells CASSSRTIYNEQFF. CDR3 nucleotide sequence: TGTGCCAGCAGTTCCCGGACCATATACAATGAGCAGTTCTTC.